The 28 T cell receptor beta chains below were found in one sample sequenced in a study of cytomegalovirus exposure and HLA in healthy donors. A multiplex PCR was run with 60 Vbeta primers and 13 Jbeta primers. The assay was immunoSEQ multiplex PCR, and TCRdb's table has in-frame clones only and misses some. The sample has approximately 140,000 clones; more than 65% are singletons. Sample: PBMCs. The receptors were gathered from a man aged 50-59 years in good health and CMV-seropositive.

This clone occurred a few times. The V call is TRBV15, the J call TRBJ1-6; TRBD1 matches at 7 bases. The CDR3 is 17 residues long. The V gene end was trimmed by 1 base and the J gene end by 6 bases; junction bases not matched to a gene: 9. Germline-derived CDR1 and CDR2 are LNHNV and YYDKDF (reference sequence). CDR3 sequence (DNA): TGTGCCACCAGCAGAGGGAGGTACAGGGGCCCTAATTCACCCCTCCACTTT. Translating it yields CATSRGRYRGPNSPLHF.

The rearrangement uses TRBV6-5 and TRBJ2-1; TRBD1 matches 10 bases. The ends lost 5 bases at V and 9 bases at J; junction bases unmatched: 4. This CDR3 spans 13 amino acids. The germline CDR1 and CDR2 sequences are MNHEY and SVGAGI. CDR3 protein: CASSQDRGSEQFF. In nucleotides, the CDR3 is TGTGCCAGCAGTCAGGACAGGGGGAGTGAGCAGTTCTTC.

The chain recombines TRBV30 with TRBJ1-1; TRBD1 matches at 7 bases. J gave up 1 base and V 3 bases, and 11 bases lay outside the gene matches. The germline V gene encodes CDR1 GTSNPN and CDR2 SVGIG (reference sequence). This CDR3 is 16 amino acids long. This CDR3 is CAWSQTTGAPNTEAFF. The CDR3 DNA reads as TGTGCCTGGAGCCAAACAACAGGGGCCCCGAACACTGAAGCTTTCTTT.

The chain carries TRBV4-1 and TRBJ2-1; 10 bases align to TRBD2. This CDR3 contains 17 residues. Trimming at V came to 3 bases and at J to 10 bases, leaving 15 bases not matched to a gene. Germline CDR1 and CDR2: MGHRA and YSYEKL. The CDR3 coding sequence is TGCGCCAGCAGCCACCCCGTGGGAGCGGGAGGGCCGGGGGAGCAGTTCTTC. Amino acids: CASSHPVGAGGPGEQFF.

The V gene is TRBV10-2, the J gene TRBJ2-5; D perhaps matches TRBD1 (5 bases). Trimming took 5 bases from V and 7 from J, leaving 8 bases between them. This CDR3 has 11 residues. Germline CDR1 reads WSHSY; CDR2 reads SAAADI. The CDR3 DNA reads TGCGCCAGCAGTAATCAGGGGACCCAGTACTTC. Translation gives CASSNQGTQYF.

The V and J genes are TRBV27 and TRBJ1-1; D is perhaps TRBD1 (6 bases). V shed 0 bases and J shed 6 bases, with 20 bases lying between them. The CDR3 spans 17 residues. Germline lookup yields CDR1 MNHEY and CDR2 SMNVEV (reference sequence). In DNA, the CDR3 is TGTGCCAGCAGTTTATCCTTGGAGGGGGGGAGTGGCGCTGAAGCTTTCTTT. Protein product: CASSLSLEGGSGAEAFF.

V is TRBV7-9 and J is TRBJ2-1; D perhaps matches TRBD1 (6 bases). The CDR3 runs to 12 residues. Trimming took off 5 bases at V and 8 bases at J, with 10 bases between the two ends. Germline lookup yields CDR1 SEHNR and CDR2 FQNEAQ (reference sequence). The CDR3, as DNA: TGTGCCAGCAGCGTACAGGGCTATGAGCAGTTCTTC. Its protein product is CASSVQGYEQFF.

The chain combines TRBV6-5 with TRBJ2-7, with a weak D call TRBD2 (5 bases). The CDR3 covers 15 residues. Trimming took 5 bases from V and 2 from J, leaving 16 bases between them. CDR1 and CDR2 (germline): MNHEY, SVGAGI. In DNA form, the CDR3 reads TGTGCCAGCAGTCCGGGGTTTGATACGACCTACGAGCAGTACTTC. Its translation: CASSPGFDTTYEQYF.

This sequence joins TRBV5-1 and TRBJ2-7, with 7 bases aligning to TRBD1. After removal of 4 bases from V and 11 bases from J, the junction contained 9 bases not matched to a gene. The CDR3 is 12 residues long. The germline V gene has CDR1 SGHRS and CDR2 YFSETQ. The CDR3 bases are TGCGCCAGCAGCGCAGAGACAGGGAACAAGTACTTC. It translates to CASSAETGNKYF. The complete variable domain, with remaining parts taken from reference TRBV5-1 and TRBJ2-7, reads KAGVTQTPRYLIKTRGQQVTLSCSPISGHRSVSWYQQTPGQGLQFLFEYFSETQRNKGNFPGRFSGRQFSNSRSEMNVSTLELGDSALYLCASSAETGNKYFGPGTRLTVT.

J is TRBJ2-5 and V is TRBV19, with D possibly matching TRBD2 (6 bases). Germline lookup yields CDR1 LNHDA and CDR2 SQIVND (reference sequence). CDR3 length equals 12 residues. V lost 4 bases to trimming and J lost 5 bases, with 8 bases between them. CDR3 sequence (DNA): TGTGCCAGTAGTACACGGGGGGAGACCCAGTACTTC. Protein product: CASSTRGETQYF. Supplemented by reference TRBV19 and TRBJ2-5, the full variable domain reads DGGITQSPKYLFRKEGQNVTLSCEQNLNHDAMYWYRQDPGQGLRLIYYSQIVNDFQKGDIAEGYSVSREKKESFPLTVTSAQKNPTAFYLCASSTRGETQYFGPGTRLLVL.

The rearrangement joins TRBV19 to TRBJ2-7, with D unresolved. This CDR3 is built from 15 residues. The germline V gene encodes CDR1 LNHDA and CDR2 SQIVND (reference sequence). With 5 bases removed from V and 4 bases from J, the gap between germline ends came to 18 bases. CDR3 DNA sequence: TGTGCCAGTAGTTTGGCCCCCGGGTCTTCATACGAGCAGTACTTC. It yields the protein CASSLAPGSSYEQYF.

Only one count was recorded for this clone. The gene calls are TRBV29-1 and TRBJ2-1; maybe TRBD1 (6 bases). The CDR3 runs to 12 residues. Germline assignment: CDR1 SQVTM and CDR2 ANQGSEA. Trimming removed 3 bases at V and 4 bases at J, with 7 bases between. The CDR3 is CSVDGQYNEQFF. DNA for the CDR3: TGCAGCGTTGACGGACAGTACAATGAGCAGTTCTTC.

The rearrangement uses TRBV7-3 and TRBJ1-1; TRBD1 is a possible D gene (5 bases). This CDR3 is built from 14 residues. V dropped 3 bases and J dropped 2 bases, with 10 bases sitting between them. Germline loops: CDR1 SGHTA, CDR2 FQGTGA. The CDR3 DNA reads TGTGCCAGCAGCTTCGGGGGTTACAACACTGAAGCTTTCTTT. The encoded protein is CASSFGGYNTEAFF.

V usage is TRBV30 and J usage is TRBJ2-2, with D possibly being TRBD2 (7 bases). This CDR3 contains 16 residues. The ends were cut back, 7 bases at V and 0 bases at J, with 18 bases in the middle. Germline V lookup: CDR1 GTSNPN, CDR2 SVGIG (reference sequence). The CDR3 region is CAFLRGRRANTGELFF. The CDR3 region has the DNA TGTGCCTTTTTGCGGGGGCGACGCGCGAACACCGGGGAGCTGTTTTTT.

The rearrangement joins TRBV28 to TRBJ2-5; no definite D call. CDR1 MDHEN and CDR2 SYDVKM come from the germline V gene. This CDR3 contains 13 residues. Trimming removed 7 bases from V and 2 bases from J, with 11 bases in between. CDR3 sequence reads: CASMRFRQETQYF. The CDR3 DNA is TGTGCCAGCATGAGGTTCAGACAAGAGACCCAGTACTTC.

The chain joins TRBV10-1 to TRBJ2-5, with a possible D match to TRBD2 (5 bases). The length of the CDR3 is 15 residues. Germline V gives CDR1 WNHNN, CDR2 SYGVQD (reference sequence). V lost 0 bases and J 3 bases, leaving 11 bases between the germline ends. In DNA, the CDR3 is TGCGCCAGCAGTGAGTCTTCCATCGGGGAAGAGACCCAGTACTTC. Translation: CASSESSIGEETQYF.

The chain links TRBV5-1 to TRBJ2-7; 11 bases align to TRBD1. The ends lost 0 bases at V and 2 bases at J; junction bases unmatched: 10. Germline assignment: CDR1 SGHRS and CDR2 YFSETQ. The CDR3 runs to 18 residues. This chain's CDR3 is CASSLGLRVGQGAYEQYF. DNA of the CDR3: TGCGCCAGCAGCTTGGGGCTCAGAGTGGGACAGGGGGCCTACGAGCAGTACTTC. The full variable domain, its missing parts supplied by reference TRBV5-1 and TRBJ2-7, is KAGVTQTPRYLIKTRGQQVTLSCSPISGHRSVSWYQQTPGQGLQFLFEYFSETQRNKGNFPGRFSGRQFSNSRSEMNVSTLELGDSALYLCASSLGLRVGQGAYEQYFGPGTRLTVT.

The chain uses TRBV15 and TRBJ2-7; 8 nucleotides align to TRBD2. CDR3 length equals 15 residues. Per the germline V gene, CDR1 is LNHNV and CDR2 is YYDKDF (reference sequence). Trimming removed 0 bases from V and 0 bases from J; junction bases left unmatched: 1. CDR3 bases: TGTGCCACCAGCAGAGATCTAGCGGGCTCCTACGAGCAGTACTTC. This sequence encodes CATSRDLAGSYEQYF.

This chain links TRBV5-4 with TRBJ2-5, with TRBD2 matching 13 bases. CDR3 length: 16 residues. CDR1 is SGHNT, CDR2 YYREEE, per germline (reference sequence). The V and J ends lost 0 bases and 2 bases, in that order; junction bases with no gene match: 1. CDR3 region: CASSLGLAGGQETQYF. The DNA for the CDR3 is TGTGCCAGCAGCTTGGGACTAGCGGGAGGACAAGAGACCCAGTACTTC.

The rearrangement links TRBV6-5 to TRBJ1-6; perhaps TRBD1 as D (5 bases). Trimming cost V 0 bases and J 10 bases, with 16 bases left between them. Germline CDR1 is MNHEY and CDR2 is SVGAGI. The CDR3 spans 16 residues. The CDR3 spells CASSYSMGQGGSPLHF. The DNA for the CDR3 is TGTGCCAGCAGTTACTCGATGGGCCAGGGAGGATCACCCCTCCACTTT.

V usage is TRBV10-3 and J usage is TRBJ1-3; maybe TRBD1 (6 bases). This CDR3 is built from 17 residues. The germline V gene encodes CDR1 ENHRY and CDR2 SYGVKD. V dropped 5 bases and J dropped 8 bases, with 25 bases sitting between them. The CDR3 DNA follows: TGTGCCATCAGTCCCTGGGTAGGGACATCAGCCAAGGACACCATATATTTT. It encodes CAISPWVGTSAKDTIYF.

This chain joins TRBV30 and TRBJ2-3; 9 positions agree with TRBD1. V shed 7 bases, J shed 6 bases, and the junction held 8 bases outside the gene matches. This CDR3 contains 13 residues. The germline V gene has CDR1 GTSNPN and CDR2 SVGIG (reference sequence). CDR3 bases: TGTGCCTCATTGTCTACAGGGGGCGATACGCAGTATTTT. This translates into CASLSTGGDTQYF.

The chain has TRBV9 and TRBJ2-5; D might be TRBD1 (6 bases). V was pared by 0 bases and J by 5 bases, with 14 bases between. This CDR3 comprises 15 residues. Germline loops: CDR1 SGDLS, CDR2 YYNGEE. In nucleotides, the CDR3 is TGTGCCAGCAGCGTAGAAGGGACAAGGCCGGAGACCCAGTACTTC. Protein: CASSVEGTRPETQYF.

V usage is TRBV7-3 and J usage is TRBJ1-4; 9 bases agree with TRBD1. Looked up from germline, CDR1 is SGHTA and CDR2 is FQGTGA. Unmatched junction bases numbered 3, after V lost 3 bases and J lost 7 bases. CDR3 length equals 14 residues. The CDR3 DNA sequence: TGTGCCAGCAGCTTCGGGACAGGGTCTGAAAAACTGTTTTTT. Encoded protein: CASSFGTGSEKLFF.

J is TRBJ2-7 and V is TRBV28; TRBD1 matches 8 bases. Trimming took 6 bases from V and 7 from J; bases not matched to a gene: 8. The CDR3 covers 13 residues. Per the germline V gene, CDR1 is MDHEN and CDR2 is SYDVKM. Here the CDR3 DNA reads TGTGCCAGCAGCCTAGGACAGGGAGGAGAGCAGTACTTC. Encoded protein: CASSLGQGGEQYF.

V is TRBV6-4 and J is TRBJ2-2; D may be TRBD2 (6 bases). Germline CDR1 MRHNA, CDR2 SNTAGT. This CDR3 has 16 residues. V shed 0 bases and J shed 5 bases, with 13 bases lying between them. The chain's CDR3 is CASSDSKEGVTGELFF. In DNA, the CDR3 is TGTGCCAGCAGTGACTCTAAGGAGGGAGTAACCGGGGAGCTGTTTTTT.

The chain is built from TRBV5-1 and TRBJ1-4, with 11 bases aligning to TRBD1. Germline trimming cut 2 bases from V and 7 bases from J; bases unmatched to any gene: 4. The CDR3 runs 15 residues. From germline, CDR1 is SGHRS and CDR2 YFSETQ. This CDR3 reads CASSFGQGASEKLFF. The DNA of the CDR3 is TGCGCCAGCAGCTTCGGACAGGGGGCGAGTGAAAAACTGTTTTTT. Based on the CDR3 plus reference TRBV5-1 and TRBJ1-4, the full variable domain is KAGVTQTPRYLIKTRGQQVTLSCSPISGHRSVSWYQQTPGQGLQFLFEYFSETQRNKGNFPGRFSGRQFSNSRSEMNVSTLELGDSALYLCASSFGQGASEKLFFGSGTQLSVL.

The V gene is TRBV25-1, the J gene TRBJ1-6, with a weak D call TRBD1 (6 bases). This CDR3 is built from 15 residues. Trimming removed 2 bases at V and 10 bases at J, with 15 bases between. Per germline, CDR1 MGHDK and CDR2 SYGVNS. The CDR3 sequence: CASSETGKDLSPLHF. The DNA for the CDR3 is TGTGCCAGCAGTGAAACAGGGAAGGACTTGTCACCCCTCCACTTT.